This TCR beta chain was profiled in a study of lymphopenia after photon versus proton radiotherapy. Trimming took off 7 bases at V and 4 bases at J, with 13 bases between the two ends. Germline V gene lookup returns CDR1 WSHSY and CDR2 SAAADI. This CDR3 comprises 13 residues. Study results and limitations: Relative stability marked proton patients; photon patients lost diversity and naive cells. In patients who died, overall survival fell as post-nadir TCR diversity dropped more. Better survival with proton therapy was suggested as possible, not demonstrated. Post-nadir diversity loss with photons came from oligoclonal expansion, particularly CD8+ Temra cells.

Only in-frame clones appear in the TCRdb table, and some are missing; sequencing was by immunoSEQ multiplex PCR. The sample lists more than 15,000 clones, 84% occurring once. Concerning this clone itself: Its specificity is unknown.

The chain is built from TRBV10-2 and TRBJ1-2; possibly TRBD1 for D (6 bases). This clonotype was obtained from a woman aged 45 to 65 with pancreatic cancer. The source material was peripheral blood, sampled from a patient treated with photon-based radiotherapy. CDR3 region: CASTPDSSYGYTF. The CDR3, as DNA: TGCGCCAGCACCCCGGACAGCAGCTATGGCTACACCTTC.